This T cell receptor beta chain was captured in a study of Graves' ophthalmopathy and Graves' hyperthyroidism. Study results and caveats: With a specificity of under 85% and a sensitivity of about 69%, the model predicted ophthalmopathy progression.

The study amplified TCR beta CDR3 regions using RNA transcripts. Scientists carried out first-round RT-PCR using HTBI primers and then a second-round multiplex PCR. TCRdb recomputed calls from the multiplex PCR reads with MiXCR, one row per CDR3 protein. The sample shows 650,000 to 800,000 distinct CDR3 sequences, about 41% of them seen only once. This clonotype has a single count. No antigen is known for it. What was sequenced was peripheral blood. The receptor was derived from an adult man with Graves' ophthalmopathy.

The CDR3 here is CASTQGGDSPLHF. The CDR3 nucleotides are TGTGCCAGCACACAGGGAGGGGATTCACCCCTCCACTTT. The chain is built from TRBV2 and TRBJ1-6, with D possibly being TRBD1 (6 bases). Germline lookup yields CDR1 SNHLY and CDR2 FYNNEI. The CDR3 spans 13 residues. V dropped 7 bases and J dropped 8 bases, with 12 bases sitting between them. Using reference TRBV2 and TRBJ1-6 for the parts outside the CDR3, the full variable domain is EPEVTQTPSHQVTQMGQEVILRCVPISNHLYFYWYRQILGQKVEFLVSFYNNEISEKSEIFDDQFSVERPDGSNFTLKIRSTKLEDSAMYFCASTQGGDSPLHFGNGTRLTVT.